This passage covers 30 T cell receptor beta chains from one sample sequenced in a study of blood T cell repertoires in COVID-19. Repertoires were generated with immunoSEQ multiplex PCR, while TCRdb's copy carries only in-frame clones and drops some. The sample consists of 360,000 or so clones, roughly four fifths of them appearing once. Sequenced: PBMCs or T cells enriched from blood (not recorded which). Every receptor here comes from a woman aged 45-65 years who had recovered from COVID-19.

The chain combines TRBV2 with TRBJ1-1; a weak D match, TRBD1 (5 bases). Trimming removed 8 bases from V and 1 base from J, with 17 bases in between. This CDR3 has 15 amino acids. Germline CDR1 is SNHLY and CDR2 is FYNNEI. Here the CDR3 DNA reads TGTGCCAGCCGGTTTAGTAGGGGCGGGAACACTGAAGCTTTCTTT. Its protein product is CASRFSRGGNTEAFF.

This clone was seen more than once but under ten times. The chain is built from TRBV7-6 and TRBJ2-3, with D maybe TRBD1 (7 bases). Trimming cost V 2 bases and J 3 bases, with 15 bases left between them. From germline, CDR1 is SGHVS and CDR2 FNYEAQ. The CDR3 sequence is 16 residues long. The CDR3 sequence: CASSLYLRGVTDTQYF. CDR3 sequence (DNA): TGTGCCAGCAGCTTATATCTCAGGGGGGTAACAGATACGCAGTATTTT.

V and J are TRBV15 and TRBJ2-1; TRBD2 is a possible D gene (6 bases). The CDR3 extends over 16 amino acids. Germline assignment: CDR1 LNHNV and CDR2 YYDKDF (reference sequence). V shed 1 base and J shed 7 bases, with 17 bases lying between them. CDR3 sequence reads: CATSRVTSYIPNEQFF. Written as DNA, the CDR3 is TGTGCCACCAGCAGAGTCACTAGCTACATTCCTAATGAGCAGTTCTTC.

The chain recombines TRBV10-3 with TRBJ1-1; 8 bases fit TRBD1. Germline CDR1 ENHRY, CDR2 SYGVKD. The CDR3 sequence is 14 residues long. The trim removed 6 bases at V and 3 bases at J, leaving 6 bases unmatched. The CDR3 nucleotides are TGTGCCATCAGAACCGACAGGGGTCACACTGAAGCTTTCTTT. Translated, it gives CAIRTDRGHTEAFF.

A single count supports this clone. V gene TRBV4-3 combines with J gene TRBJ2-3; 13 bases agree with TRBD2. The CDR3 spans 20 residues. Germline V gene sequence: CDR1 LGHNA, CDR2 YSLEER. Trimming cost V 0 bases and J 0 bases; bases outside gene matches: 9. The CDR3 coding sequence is TGCGCCAGCAGCCAAGATCTATTGACTAGCGGGAGGACAAGCACAGATACGCAGTATTTT. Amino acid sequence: CASSQDLLTSGRTSTDTQYF.

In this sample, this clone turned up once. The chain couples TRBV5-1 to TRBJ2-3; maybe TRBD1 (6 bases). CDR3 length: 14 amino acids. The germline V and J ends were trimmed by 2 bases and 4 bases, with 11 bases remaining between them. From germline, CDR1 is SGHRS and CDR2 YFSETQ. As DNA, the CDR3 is TGCGCCAGCAGCTTTACACAGGGAGCAGATACGCAGTATTTT. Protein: CASSFTQGADTQYF. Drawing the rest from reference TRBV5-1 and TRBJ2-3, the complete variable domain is KAGVTQTPRYLIKTRGQQVTLSCSPISGHRSVSWYQQTPGQGLQFLFEYFSETQRNKGNFPGRFSGRQFSNSRSEMNVSTLELGDSALYLCASSFTQGADTQYFGPGTRLTVL.

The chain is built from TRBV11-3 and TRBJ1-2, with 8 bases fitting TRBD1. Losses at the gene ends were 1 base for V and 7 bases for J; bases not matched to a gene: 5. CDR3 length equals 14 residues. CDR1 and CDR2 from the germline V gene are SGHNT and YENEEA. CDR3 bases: TGTGCCAGCAGCTTAGCGGACAGGGCCCTTGGCTACACCTTC. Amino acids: CASSLADRALGYTF. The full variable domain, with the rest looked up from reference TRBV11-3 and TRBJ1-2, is EAGVVQSPRYKIIEKKQPVAFWCNPISGHNTLYWYLQNLGQGPELLIRYENEEAVDDSQLPKDRFSAERLKGVDSTLKIQPAELGDSAVYLCASSLADRALGYTFGSGTRLTVV.

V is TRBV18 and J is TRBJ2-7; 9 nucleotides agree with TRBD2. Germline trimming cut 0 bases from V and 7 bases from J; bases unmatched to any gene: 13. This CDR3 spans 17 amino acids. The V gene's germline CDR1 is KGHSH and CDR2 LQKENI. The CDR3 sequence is CASSPPMRGGLTQEQYF. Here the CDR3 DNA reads TGTGCCAGCTCACCACCGATGCGGGGGGGCCTCACGCAGGAGCAGTACTTC.

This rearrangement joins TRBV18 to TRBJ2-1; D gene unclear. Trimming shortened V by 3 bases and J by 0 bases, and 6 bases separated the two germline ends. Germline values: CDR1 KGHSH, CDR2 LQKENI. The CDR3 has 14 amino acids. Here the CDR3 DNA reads TGTGCCAGCTCACCCAGCGCCTCCTACAATGAGCAGTTCTTC. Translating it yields CASSPSASYNEQFF.

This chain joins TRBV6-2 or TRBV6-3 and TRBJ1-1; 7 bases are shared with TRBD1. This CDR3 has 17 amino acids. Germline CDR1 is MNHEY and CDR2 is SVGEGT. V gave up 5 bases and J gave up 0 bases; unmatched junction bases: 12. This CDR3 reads CASSPSGTARLNTEAFF. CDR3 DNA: TGTGCCAGCAGTCCGTCCGGGACAGCCCGCCTGAACACTGAAGCTTTCTTT.

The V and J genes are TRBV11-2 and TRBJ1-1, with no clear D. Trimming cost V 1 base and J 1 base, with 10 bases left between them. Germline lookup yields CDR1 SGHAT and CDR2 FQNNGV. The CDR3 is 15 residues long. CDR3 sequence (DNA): TGTGCCAGCAGCTTAGTGGTGAGTCAGAACACTGAAGCTTTCTTT. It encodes CASSLVVSQNTEAFF.

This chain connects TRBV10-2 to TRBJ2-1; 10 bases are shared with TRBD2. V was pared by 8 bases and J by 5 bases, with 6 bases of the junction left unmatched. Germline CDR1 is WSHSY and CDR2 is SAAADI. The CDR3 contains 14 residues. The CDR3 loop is CASWLAGANNEQFF. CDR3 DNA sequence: TGCGCCAGCTGGCTAGCGGGGGCTAACAATGAGCAGTTCTTC.

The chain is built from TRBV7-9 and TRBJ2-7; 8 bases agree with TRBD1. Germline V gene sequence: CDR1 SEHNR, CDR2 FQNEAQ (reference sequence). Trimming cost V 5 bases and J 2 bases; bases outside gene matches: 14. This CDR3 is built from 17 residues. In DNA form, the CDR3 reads TGTGCCAGCAGCCGTGTCTCGGGCAGGGGGCTTGCCTACGAGCAGTACTTC. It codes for CASSRVSGRGLAYEQYF.

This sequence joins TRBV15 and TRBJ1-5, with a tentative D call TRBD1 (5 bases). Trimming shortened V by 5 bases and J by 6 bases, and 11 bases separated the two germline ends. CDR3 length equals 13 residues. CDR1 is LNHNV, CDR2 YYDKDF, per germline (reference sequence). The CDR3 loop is CATSENRPQPQHF. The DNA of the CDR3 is TGTGCCACCAGCGAGAACAGGCCTCAGCCCCAGCATTTT.

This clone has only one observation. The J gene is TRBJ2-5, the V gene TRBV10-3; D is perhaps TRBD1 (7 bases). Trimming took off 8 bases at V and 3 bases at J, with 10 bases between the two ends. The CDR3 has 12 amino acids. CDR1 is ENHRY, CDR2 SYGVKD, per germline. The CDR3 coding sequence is TGTGCCATCCGCGGGACAGAAGAGACCCAGTACTTC. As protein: CAIRGTEETQYF.

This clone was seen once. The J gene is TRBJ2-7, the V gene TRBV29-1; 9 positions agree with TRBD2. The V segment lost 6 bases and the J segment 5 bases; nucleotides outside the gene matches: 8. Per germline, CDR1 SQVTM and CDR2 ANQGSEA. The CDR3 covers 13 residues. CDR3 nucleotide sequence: TGCAGCGTGAATGCGGGGGGGGTTGACGAGCAGTACTTC. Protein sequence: CSVNAGGVDEQYF.

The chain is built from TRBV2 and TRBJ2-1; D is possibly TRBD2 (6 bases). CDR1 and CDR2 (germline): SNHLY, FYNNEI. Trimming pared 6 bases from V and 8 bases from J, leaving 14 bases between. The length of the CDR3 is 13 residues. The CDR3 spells CASSSTSVYEQFF. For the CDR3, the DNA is TGTGCCAGCAGCTCGACTAGTGTCTATGAGCAGTTCTTC. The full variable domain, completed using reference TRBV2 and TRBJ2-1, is EPEVTQTPSHQVTQMGQEVILRCVPISNHLYFYWYRQILGQKVEFLVSFYNNEISEKSEIFDDQFSVERPDGSNFTLKIRSTKLEDSAMYFCASSSTSVYEQFFGPGTRLTVL.

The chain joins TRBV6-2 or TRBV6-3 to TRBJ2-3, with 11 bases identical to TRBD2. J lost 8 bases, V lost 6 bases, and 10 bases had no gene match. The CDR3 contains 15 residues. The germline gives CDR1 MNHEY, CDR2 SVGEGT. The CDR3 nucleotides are TGTGCCAGCAGCCCCACTAGCGGGGGAGGAGTTACGCAGTATTTT. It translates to CASSPTSGGGVTQYF.

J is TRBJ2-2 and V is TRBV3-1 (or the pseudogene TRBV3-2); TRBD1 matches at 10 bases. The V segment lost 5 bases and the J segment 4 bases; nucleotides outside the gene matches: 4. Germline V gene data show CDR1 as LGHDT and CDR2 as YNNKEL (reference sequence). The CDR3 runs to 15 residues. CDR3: CASSYRTGGTGELFF. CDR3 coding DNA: TGTGCCAGCAGCTACCGGACAGGGGGCACCGGGGAGCTGTTTTTT.

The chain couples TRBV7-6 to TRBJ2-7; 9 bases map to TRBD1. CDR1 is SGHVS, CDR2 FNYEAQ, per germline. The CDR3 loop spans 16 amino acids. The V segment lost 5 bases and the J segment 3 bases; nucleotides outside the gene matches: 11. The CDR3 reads CASSRTPGQGDYEQYF. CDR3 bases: TGTGCCAGCAGCCGAACTCCGGGACAGGGTGACTACGAGCAGTACTTC.

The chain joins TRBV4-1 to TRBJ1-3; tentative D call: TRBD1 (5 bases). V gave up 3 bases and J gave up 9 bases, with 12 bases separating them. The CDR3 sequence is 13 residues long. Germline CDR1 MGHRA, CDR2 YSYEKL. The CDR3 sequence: CASSQDGRGTIYF. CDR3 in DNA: TGCGCCAGCAGCCAGGATGGGAGGGGCACCATATATTTT.

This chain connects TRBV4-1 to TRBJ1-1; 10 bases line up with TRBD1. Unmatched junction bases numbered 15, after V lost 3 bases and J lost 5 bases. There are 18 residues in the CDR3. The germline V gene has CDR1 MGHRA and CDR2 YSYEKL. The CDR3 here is CASSHPSGQGTRGTEAFF. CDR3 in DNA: TGCGCCAGCAGCCATCCCTCGGGACAGGGGACTCGTGGTACTGAAGCTTTCTTT.

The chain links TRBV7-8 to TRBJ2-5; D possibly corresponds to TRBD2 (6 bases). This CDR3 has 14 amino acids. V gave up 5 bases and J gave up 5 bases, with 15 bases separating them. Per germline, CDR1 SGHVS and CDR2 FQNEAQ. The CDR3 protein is CASSRRALVETQYF. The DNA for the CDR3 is TGTGCCAGCAGCCGGAGGGCTTTAGTGGAGACCCAGTACTTC.

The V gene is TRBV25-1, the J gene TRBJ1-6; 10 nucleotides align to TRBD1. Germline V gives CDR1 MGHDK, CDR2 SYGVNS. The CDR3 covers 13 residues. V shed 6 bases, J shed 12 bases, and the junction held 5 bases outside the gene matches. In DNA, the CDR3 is TGTGCCAGCAGGGGGACAGGGGTAGGACCCCTCCACTTT. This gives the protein CASRGTGVGPLHF.

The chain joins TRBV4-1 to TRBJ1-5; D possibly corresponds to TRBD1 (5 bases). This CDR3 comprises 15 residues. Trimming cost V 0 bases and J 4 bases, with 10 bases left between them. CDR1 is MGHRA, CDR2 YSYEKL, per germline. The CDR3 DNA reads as TGCGCCAGCAGCCAAGATGGGTCAGGGAATCAGCCCCAGCATTTT. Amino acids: CASSQDGSGNQPQHF.

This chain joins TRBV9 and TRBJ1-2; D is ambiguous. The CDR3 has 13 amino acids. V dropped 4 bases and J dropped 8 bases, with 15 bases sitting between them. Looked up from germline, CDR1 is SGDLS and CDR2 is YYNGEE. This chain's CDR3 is CASSPQRDHGYTF. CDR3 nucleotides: TGTGCCAGCAGCCCCCAGCGGGATCACGGCTACACCTTC.

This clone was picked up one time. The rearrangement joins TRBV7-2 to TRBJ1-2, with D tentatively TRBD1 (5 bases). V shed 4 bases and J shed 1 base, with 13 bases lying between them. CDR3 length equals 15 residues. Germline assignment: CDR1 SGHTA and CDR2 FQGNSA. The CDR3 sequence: CASSWGGRNNYGYTF. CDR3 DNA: TGTGCCAGCAGCTGGGGGGGGAGGAATAACTATGGCTACACCTTC.

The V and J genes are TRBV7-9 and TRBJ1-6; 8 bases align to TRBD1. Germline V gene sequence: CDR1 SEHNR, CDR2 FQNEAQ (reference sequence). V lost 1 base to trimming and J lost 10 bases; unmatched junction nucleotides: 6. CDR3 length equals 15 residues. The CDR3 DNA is TGTGCCAGCAGCTTAGGGGGACAGGTATGGTCACCCCTCCACTTT. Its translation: CASSLGGQVWSPLHF.

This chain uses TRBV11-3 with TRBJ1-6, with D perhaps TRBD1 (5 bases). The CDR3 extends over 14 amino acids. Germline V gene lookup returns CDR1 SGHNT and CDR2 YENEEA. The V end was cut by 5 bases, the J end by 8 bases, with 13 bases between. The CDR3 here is CASSPRARDSPLHF. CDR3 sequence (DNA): TGTGCCAGCAGCCCCCGGGCCAGGGATTCACCCCTCCACTTT. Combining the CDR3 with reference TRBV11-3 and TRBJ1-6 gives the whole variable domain EAGVVQSPRYKIIEKKQPVAFWCNPISGHNTLYWYLQNLGQGPELLIRYENEEAVDDSQLPKDRFSAERLKGVDSTLKIQPAELGDSAVYLCASSPRARDSPLHFGNGTRLTVT.

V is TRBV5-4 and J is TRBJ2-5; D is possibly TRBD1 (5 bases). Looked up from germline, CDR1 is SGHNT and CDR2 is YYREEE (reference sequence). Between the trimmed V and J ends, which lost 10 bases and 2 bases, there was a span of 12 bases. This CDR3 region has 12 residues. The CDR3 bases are TGTGCCTACCGGACAACACAAGAGACCCAGTACTTC. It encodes CAYRTTQETQYF.